This TCR beta chain appears in the sequencing data of a study of T cells in Graves' hyperthyroidism and ophthalmopathy. The study's findings and limits: The model predicted ophthalmopathy a median roughly six months before onset.

This clonotype was picked up many times. Its antigen is currently unknown. Trimming pared 5 bases from V and 2 bases from J, leaving 9 bases between. The length of the CDR3 is 14 residues. In germline, CDR1 is SGHVS, CDR2 FQNEAQ. Criteria for exclusion of patients were uncontrolled infection, other autoimmune disease, pregnancy or lactation. Diagnoses used clinical symptoms, serum thyroxine and TRAb, thyroid ultrasound and orbital computed tomography. PBMCs were obtained from 10 ml fresh peripheral blood. TCR beta CDR3 region amplification was performed from RNA transcripts. Carried out on the TCR CDR3, a first-round RT-PCR used the HTBI primer set. TCRdb re-derived calls from the multiplex PCR reads in MiXCR, one entry per CDR3 protein. The sample holds hundreds of thousands of distinct CDR3 sequences, 17% seen once.

The TCR originated in a woman younger than 30 with Graves' ophthalmopathy. The sequenced sample was blood. The chain carries TRBV7-8 and TRBJ2-2; the D is unclear. In nucleotides, the CDR3 is TGTGCCAGCAGCCAAGACACTAACACCGGGGAGCTGTTTTTT. Residues: CASSQDTNTGELFF.